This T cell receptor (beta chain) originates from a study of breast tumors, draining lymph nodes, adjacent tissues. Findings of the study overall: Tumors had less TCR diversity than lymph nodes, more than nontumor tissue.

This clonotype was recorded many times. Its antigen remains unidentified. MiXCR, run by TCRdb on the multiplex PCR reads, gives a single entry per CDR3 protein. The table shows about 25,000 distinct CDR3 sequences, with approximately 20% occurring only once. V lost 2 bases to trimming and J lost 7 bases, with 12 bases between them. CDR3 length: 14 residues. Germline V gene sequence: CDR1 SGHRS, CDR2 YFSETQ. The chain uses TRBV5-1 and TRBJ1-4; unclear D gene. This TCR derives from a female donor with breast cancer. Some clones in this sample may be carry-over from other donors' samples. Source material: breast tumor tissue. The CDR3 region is CASSFQAPSEKLFF. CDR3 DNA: TGCGCCAGCAGCTTCCAGGCCCCTAGTGAAAAACTGTTTTTT.